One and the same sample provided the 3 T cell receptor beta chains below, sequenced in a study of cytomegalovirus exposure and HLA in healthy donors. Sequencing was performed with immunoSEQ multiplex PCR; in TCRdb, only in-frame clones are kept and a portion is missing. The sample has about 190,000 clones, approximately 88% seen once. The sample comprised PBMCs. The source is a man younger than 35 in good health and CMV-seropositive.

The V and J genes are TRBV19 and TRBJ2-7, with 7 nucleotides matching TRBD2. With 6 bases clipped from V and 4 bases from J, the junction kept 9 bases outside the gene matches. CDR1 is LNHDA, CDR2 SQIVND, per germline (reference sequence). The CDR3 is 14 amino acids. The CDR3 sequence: CASRGRGAGYEQYF. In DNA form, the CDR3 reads TGTGCCAGTAGAGGGCGAGGAGCGGGGTACGAGCAGTACTTC.

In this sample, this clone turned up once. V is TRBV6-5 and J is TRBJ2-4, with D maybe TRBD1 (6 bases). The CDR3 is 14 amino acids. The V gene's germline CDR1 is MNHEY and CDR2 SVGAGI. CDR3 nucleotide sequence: TGTGCTTCAGCCCCGGGACACTCCAAAAACATTCAGTACTTC. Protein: CASAPGHSKNIQYF.

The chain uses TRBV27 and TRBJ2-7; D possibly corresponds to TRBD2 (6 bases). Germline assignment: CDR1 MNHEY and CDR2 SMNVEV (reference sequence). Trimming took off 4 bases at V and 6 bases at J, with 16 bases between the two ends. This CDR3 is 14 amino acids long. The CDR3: CASSWGSGALEQYF. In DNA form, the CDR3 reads TGTGCCAGCAGTTGGGGTAGCGGTGCCCTCGAGCAGTACTTC.